Sequencing of this T cell receptor beta chain was carried out in a study of CD8+ T cells in alopecia areata. Study in general: A 6-month period off drug followed tofacitinib, which lasted 6 to 18 months.

Documented treatment: oral pan-JAK inhibitor, 5-10 mg twice daily. The CDR3 runs 14 residues. V lost 4 bases, J lost 5 bases, and 6 bases stayed unmatched. The germline gives CDR1 SGDLS, CDR2 YYNGEE. Once RNA had been extracted, it was reverse transcribed into cDNA to act as the sequencing template. Repertoires were generated with immunoSEQ multiplex PCR, while TCRdb's copy carries only in-frame clones and drops some. This sample has around 210,000 clones; around three fifths occur once, and the top ten carry around 4.3%. The sample here was CD4+ T cells sorted from blood, taken at week 4, from a patient treated with tofacitinib. This TCR came from a human donor with alopecia areata. The genes are TRBV9 and TRBJ2-5, with 9 bases fitting TRBD2. The DNA of the CDR3 is TGTGCCAGCAGCCCGCGGGGGGGCGGGGAGACCCAGTACTTC. Protein product: CASSPRGGGETQYF. Full variable domain (remainder filled in from reference TRBV9 and TRBJ2-5): DSGVTQTPKHLITATGQRVTLRCSPRSGDLSVYWYQQSLDQGLQFLIQYYNGEERAKGNILERFSAQQFPDLHSELNLSSLELGDSALYFCASSPRGGGETQYFGPGTRLLVL.